Below, 16 T cell receptor beta chains from the same sample are listed, as sequenced in a study of neurological immune-mediated disorders. TCRdb ran MiXCR on the 5' RACE reads and lists one entry per CDR3 protein. The data contain some 65,000 distinct CDR3 sequences, less than 5.5% of them singletons. The specimen sequenced was PBMCs. Receptors originate from a woman in her thirties with multiple sclerosis.

The sample holds many counts of this clonotype. The CDR3 protein is CSALGLARNTGELFF. Here the CDR3 DNA reads TGCAGTGCCCTAGGACTAGCGAGGAACACCGGGGAGCTGTTTTTT. This chain links TRBV20-1 with TRBJ2-2, with 9 bases aligning to TRBD2. CDR3 size: 15 residues. V was clipped by 6 bases and J by 1 base; unmatched bases: 6. Germline-derived CDR1 and CDR2 are DFQATT and SNEGSKA (reference sequence).

This clonotype showed up just a few times. This chain joins TRBV7-9 and TRBJ1-5; TRBD1 agrees at 11 bases. V lost 4 bases and J lost 6; bases outside the gene matches: 2. Germline assignment: CDR1 SEHNR and CDR2 FQNEAQ (reference sequence). This CDR3 region has 14 residues. CDR3 sequence (DNA): TGTGCCAGCAGCTCCGGGACAGGGGGTCAGCCCCAGCATTTT. Encoded protein: CASSSGTGGQPQHF.

This clonotype has a count of ten or more. V usage is TRBV5-1 and J usage is TRBJ1-3, with no clear D. CDR1 is SGHRS, CDR2 YFSETQ, per germline. The length of the CDR3 is 16 residues. V was trimmed by 2 bases and J by 2 bases, leaving 14 bases between them. CDR3 loop: CASSFFSAETGNTIYF. The CDR3 region has the DNA TGCGCCAGCAGCTTTTTTTCGGCAGAGACTGGAAACACCATATATTTT.

This clonotype was seen at least ten times. This chain joins TRBV10-3 and TRBJ1-2; 7 positions match TRBD1. The CDR3 has 12 amino acids. V lost 10 bases to trimming and J lost 3 bases; unmatched junction nucleotides: 5. Per the germline V gene, CDR1 is ENHRY and CDR2 is SYGVKD. CDR3 in amino acids: CATTGLDYGYTF. CDR3 in DNA: TGTGCCACGACAGGGTTGGACTATGGCTACACCTTC.

This clonotype has at least ten counts. The V gene is TRBV12-3 or TRBV12-4, the J gene TRBJ2-2; 8 bases are shared with TRBD2. The junction had 6 bases not matched to a gene; V was cut back by 5 bases and J by 4 bases. The CDR3 sequence is 15 residues long. DNA of the CDR3: TGTGCCAGCAGTCCCCCCCTAGCGGGCACCGGGGAGCTGTTTTTT. As protein: CASSPPLAGTGELFF.

The chain combines TRBV12-3 or TRBV12-4 with TRBJ2-2, with D unclear. V lost 4 bases to trimming and J lost 7 bases, with 4 bases between them. The CDR3 length is 11 residues. The CDR3 sequence: CASSSIGELFF. The CDR3 nucleotides are TGTGCCAGCAGTTCGATCGGGGAGCTGTTTTTT.

This clonotype was counted ten times or more. The CDR3 sequence: CSADGGYGYTF. The CDR3 coding sequence is TGCAGCGCCGACGGGGGCTATGGCTACACCTTC. The chain links TRBV29-1 to TRBJ1-2, with D perhaps matching TRBD1 (5 bases). The CDR3 totals 11 residues. V was trimmed by 7 bases and J by 4 bases, leaving 10 bases between them. Germline CDR1 SQVTM, CDR2 ANQGSEA.

This clonotype was detected ten times or more. The V call is TRBV10-3, the J call TRBJ1-5; TRBD1 is a possible D gene (6 bases). The CDR3 sequence is 13 residues long. Germline CDR1 is ENHRY and CDR2 is SYGVKD. The V and J ends lost 5 bases and 3 bases respectively, with 8 bases between them. CDR3 nucleotide sequence: TGTGCCATCAGTCCAGGGGTCAATCAGCCCCAGCATTTT. Its translation is CAISPGVNQPQHF.

In this sample, this clonotype turned up a few times. This chain joins TRBV27 and TRBJ1-6, with 7 bases aligning to TRBD1. The V gene's germline CDR1 is MNHEY and CDR2 SMNVEV (reference sequence). V dropped 5 bases and J dropped 12; count of bases not matched to a gene: 10. CDR3 length: 14 amino acids. This CDR3 is CASSKYDQGVPLHF. Here the CDR3 DNA reads TGTGCCAGCAGTAAATACGATCAGGGGGTACCCCTCCACTTT.

This clonotype occurred a few times. This rearrangement joins TRBV20-1 to TRBJ2-7; the D is unclear. Trimming stripped 0 bases from V and 2 bases from J, with 14 bases between. The CDR3 contains 15 residues. Germline V CDR1 and CDR2: DFQATT, SNEGSKA (reference sequence). The CDR3, as DNA: TGCAGTGCTAGAGATCCCCGTGGCAGAACCTACGAGCAGTACTTC. Translation: CSARDPRGRTYEQYF.

This clonotype was picked up many times. The CDR3 coding sequence is TGTGCCAGCAGTGACAGTGGACTAGCGGATACGCAGTATTTT. It yields the protein CASSDSGLADTQYF. The J gene is TRBJ2-3, the V gene TRBV7-9; TRBD2 matches 9 bases. V shed 6 bases, J shed 6 bases, and the junction held 7 bases outside the gene matches. This CDR3 is built from 14 residues. Germline-derived CDR1 and CDR2 are SEHNR and FQNEAQ (reference sequence).

This clonotype has a count of ten or more. The rearrangement links TRBV20-1 to TRBJ2-3, with 14 bases matching TRBD2. The V gene end was trimmed by 1 base and the J gene end by 4 bases; junction bases not matched to a gene: 10. In germline, CDR1 is DFQATT, CDR2 SNEGSKA (reference sequence). This CDR3 comprises 18 residues. CDR3 sequence (DNA): TGCAGTGCTAGAGGGGGACTAGCGGGGGAAACCCCCCCAGATACGCAGTATTTT. Translating gives CSARGGLAGETPPDTQYF.

This clonotype has a count of ten or more. The chain combines TRBV5-1 with TRBJ2-1, with a tentative D call TRBD2 (6 bases). Trimming removed 4 bases from V and 6 bases from J, with 14 bases in between. The CDR3 runs to 14 residues. Germline V lookup: CDR1 SGHRS, CDR2 YFSETQ. CDR3: CASSASGGVNEQFF. The CDR3 region has the DNA TGCGCCAGCAGCGCCTCGGGCGGGGTCAATGAGCAGTTCTTC.

The chain couples TRBV14 to TRBJ1-2; D perhaps matches TRBD1 (6 bases). Per the germline V gene, CDR1 is SGHDN and CDR2 is FVKESK. The CDR3 is made up of 15 amino acids. V was pared by 0 bases and J by 5 bases, with 13 bases between. For the CDR3, the DNA is TGTGCCAGCAGCCAAGACACGCAGGGGTGGTATGGCTACACCTTC. This codes for CASSQDTQGWYGYTF.

At least ten counts were recorded for this clonotype. CDR3 loop: CASSYAYTQYF. DNA of the CDR3: TGTGCCAGCAGTTACGCCTATACCCAGTACTTC. The chain carries TRBV6-5 and TRBJ2-5; D not certain. Germline V lookup: CDR1 MNHEY, CDR2 SVGAGI. Trimming removed 2 bases from V and 8 bases from J, with 6 bases in between. This CDR3 is built from 11 residues.

The chain uses TRBV10-3 and TRBJ1-2; the match to TRBD1 covers 7 bases. The J segment lost 1 base and the V segment lost 7 bases, leaving 6 bases of the junction unmatched. In germline, CDR1 is ENHRY, CDR2 SYGVKD. The CDR3 contains 14 residues. The CDR3 DNA reads as TGTGCCATCATCGGGGACAGCGATAACTATGGCTACACCTTC. It yields the protein CAIIGDSDNYGYTF.